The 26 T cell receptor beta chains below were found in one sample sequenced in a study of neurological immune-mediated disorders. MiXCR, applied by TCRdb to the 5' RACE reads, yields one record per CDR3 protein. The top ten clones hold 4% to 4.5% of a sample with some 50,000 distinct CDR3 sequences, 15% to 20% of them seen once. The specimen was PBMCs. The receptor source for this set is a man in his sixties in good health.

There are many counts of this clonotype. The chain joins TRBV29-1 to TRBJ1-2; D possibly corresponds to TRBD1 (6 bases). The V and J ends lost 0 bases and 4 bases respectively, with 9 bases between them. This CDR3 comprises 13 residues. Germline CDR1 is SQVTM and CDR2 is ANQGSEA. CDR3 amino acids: CSVEETGPYGYTF. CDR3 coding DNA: TGCAGCGTTGAAGAGACAGGCCCCTATGGCTACACCTTC.

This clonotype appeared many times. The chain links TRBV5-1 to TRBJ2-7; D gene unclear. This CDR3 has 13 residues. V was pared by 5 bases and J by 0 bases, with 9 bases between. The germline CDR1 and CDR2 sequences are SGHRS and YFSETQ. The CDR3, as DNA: TGCGCCAGCAGTTCCAGCGCCTCCTACGAGCAGTACTTC. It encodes CASSSSASYEQYF.

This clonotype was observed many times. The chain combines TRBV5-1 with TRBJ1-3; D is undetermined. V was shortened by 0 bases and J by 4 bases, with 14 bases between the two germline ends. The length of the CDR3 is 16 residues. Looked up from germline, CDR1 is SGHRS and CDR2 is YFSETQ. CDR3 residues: CASSLGQLVFGNTIYF. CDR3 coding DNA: TGCGCCAGCAGCTTGGGGCAGCTTGTCTTCGGAAACACCATATATTTT. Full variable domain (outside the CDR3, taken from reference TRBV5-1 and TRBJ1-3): KAGVTQTPRYLIKTRGQQVTLSCSPISGHRSVSWYQQTPGQGLQFLFEYFSETQRNKGNFPGRFSGRQFSNSRSEMNVSTLELGDSALYLCASSLGQLVFGNTIYFGEGSWLTVV.

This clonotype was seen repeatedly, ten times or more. The CDR3 DNA follows: TGCGCCAGCAGCTCAATAGCGGGAGTAGCCGGGGAGCTGTTTTTT. Its translation is CASSSIAGVAGELFF. This rearrangement joins TRBV5-1 to TRBJ2-2; TRBD2 aligns across 9 bases. Losses at the gene ends were 3 bases for V and 6 bases for J; bases not matched to a gene: 6. The CDR3 contains 15 residues. The germline gives CDR1 SGHRS, CDR2 YFSETQ. Full variable domain (remainder filled in from reference TRBV5-1 and TRBJ2-2): KAGVTQTPRYLIKTRGQQVTLSCSPISGHRSVSWYQQTPGQGLQFLFEYFSETQRNKGNFPGRFSGRQFSNSRSEMNVSTLELGDSALYLCASSSIAGVAGELFFGEGSRLTVL.

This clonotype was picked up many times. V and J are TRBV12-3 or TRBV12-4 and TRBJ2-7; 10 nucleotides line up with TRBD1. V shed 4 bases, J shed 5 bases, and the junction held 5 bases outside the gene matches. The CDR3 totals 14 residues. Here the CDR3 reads CASSSRDRGNEQYF. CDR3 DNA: TGTGCCAGCAGTTCCCGGGACAGGGGTAACGAGCAGTACTTC.

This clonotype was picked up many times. The DNA for the CDR3 is TGTGCCAGCAGCCAAGATGGGACTGGCGGTCAGCCCCAGCATTTT. Protein: CASSQDGTGGQPQHF. This sequence joins TRBV4-2 and TRBJ1-5, with D possibly TRBD1 on 5 matching bases. The CDR3 is made up of 15 amino acids. Germline V CDR1 and CDR2: LGHNA, YNFKEQ. The V and J ends lost 0 bases and 6 bases respectively, with 12 bases between them.

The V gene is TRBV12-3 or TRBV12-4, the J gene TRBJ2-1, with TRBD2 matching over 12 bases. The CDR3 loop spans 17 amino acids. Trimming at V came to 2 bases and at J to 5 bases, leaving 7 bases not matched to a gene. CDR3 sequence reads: CASSLSGLAGPNNEQFF. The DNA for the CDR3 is TGTGCCAGCAGTTTATCCGGACTAGCGGGACCCAACAATGAGCAGTTCTTC.

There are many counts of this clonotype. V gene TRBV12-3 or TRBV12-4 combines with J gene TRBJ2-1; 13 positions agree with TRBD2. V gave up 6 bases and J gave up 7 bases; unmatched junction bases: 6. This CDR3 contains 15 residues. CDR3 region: CASSRTSGRLNEQFF. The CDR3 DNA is TGTGCCAGCAGCCGGACTAGCGGGAGACTGAATGAGCAGTTCTTC.

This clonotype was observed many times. CDR3 residues: CASRKDGVNTGELFF. The CDR3 nucleotides are TGTGCCAGCAGAAAGGACGGGGTTAACACCGGGGAGCTGTTTTTT. The chain carries TRBV27 and TRBJ2-2; TRBD2 is a possible D gene (5 bases). The germline V gene has CDR1 MNHEY and CDR2 SMNVEV (reference sequence). V gave up 6 bases and J gave up 2 bases, with 13 bases separating them. This CDR3 is built from 15 residues.

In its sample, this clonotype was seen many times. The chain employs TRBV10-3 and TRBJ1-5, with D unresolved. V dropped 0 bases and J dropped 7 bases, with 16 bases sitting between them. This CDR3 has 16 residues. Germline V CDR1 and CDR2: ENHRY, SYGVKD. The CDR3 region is CAISESGPRSEQPQHF. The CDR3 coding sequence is TGTGCCATCAGTGAGTCGGGCCCAAGGTCGGAACAGCCCCAGCATTTT.

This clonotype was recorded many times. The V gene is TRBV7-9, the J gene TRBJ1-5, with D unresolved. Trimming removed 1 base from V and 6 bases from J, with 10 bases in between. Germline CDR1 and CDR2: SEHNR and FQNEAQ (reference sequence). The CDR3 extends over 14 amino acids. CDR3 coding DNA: TGTGCCAGCAGCTTAGAGGGCGTTCGTCAGCCCCAGCATTTT. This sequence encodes CASSLEGVRQPQHF.

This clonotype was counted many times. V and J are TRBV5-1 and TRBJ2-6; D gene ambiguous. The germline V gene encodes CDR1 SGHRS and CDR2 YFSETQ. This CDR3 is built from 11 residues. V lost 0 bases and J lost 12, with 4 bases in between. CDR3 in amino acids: CASSLGGVLTF. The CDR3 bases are TGCGCCAGCAGCTTGGGTGGCGTCCTGACTTTC.

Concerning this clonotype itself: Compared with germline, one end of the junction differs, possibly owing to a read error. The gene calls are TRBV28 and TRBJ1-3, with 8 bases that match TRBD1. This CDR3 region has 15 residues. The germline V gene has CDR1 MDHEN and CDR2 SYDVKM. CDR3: CTSSFSTGAGNTIYF. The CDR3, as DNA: TGTACCAGCAGTTTCTCGACAGGGGCAGGAAACACAATATATTTT.

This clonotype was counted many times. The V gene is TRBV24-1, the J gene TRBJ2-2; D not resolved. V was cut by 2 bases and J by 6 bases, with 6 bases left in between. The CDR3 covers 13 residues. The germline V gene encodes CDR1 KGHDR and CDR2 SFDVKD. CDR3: CATSDWFAGELFF. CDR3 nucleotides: TGTGCCACCAGTGATTGGTTTGCCGGGGAGCTGTTTTTT.

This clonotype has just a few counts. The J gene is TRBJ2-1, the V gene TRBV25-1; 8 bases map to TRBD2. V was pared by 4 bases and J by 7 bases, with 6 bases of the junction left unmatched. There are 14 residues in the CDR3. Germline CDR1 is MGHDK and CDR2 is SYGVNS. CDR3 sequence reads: CASSVAGQENEQFF. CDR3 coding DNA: TGTGCCAGCAGTGTAGCGGGGCAAGAGAATGAGCAGTTCTTC.

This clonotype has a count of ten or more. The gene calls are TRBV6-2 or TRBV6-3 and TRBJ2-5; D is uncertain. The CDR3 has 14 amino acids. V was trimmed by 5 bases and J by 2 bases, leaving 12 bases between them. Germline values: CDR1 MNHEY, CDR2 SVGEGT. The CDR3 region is CASSQTGRQETQYF. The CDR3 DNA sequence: TGTGCCAGCAGTCAAACCGGACGTCAAGAGACCCAGTACTTC.

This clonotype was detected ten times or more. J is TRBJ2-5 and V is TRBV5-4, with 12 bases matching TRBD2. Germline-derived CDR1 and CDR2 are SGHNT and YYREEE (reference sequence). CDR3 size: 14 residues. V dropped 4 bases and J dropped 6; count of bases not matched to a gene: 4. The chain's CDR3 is CASSPGTSGQTQYF. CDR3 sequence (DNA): TGTGCCAGCAGCCCCGGGACTAGCGGGCAGACCCAGTACTTC.

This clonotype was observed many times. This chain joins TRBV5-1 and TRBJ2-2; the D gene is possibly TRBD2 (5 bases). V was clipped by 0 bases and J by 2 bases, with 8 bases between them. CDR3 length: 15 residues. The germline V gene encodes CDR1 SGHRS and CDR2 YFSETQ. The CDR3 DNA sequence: TGCGCCAGCAGCTTGGGAGGGCTTAACACCGGGGAGCTGTTTTTT. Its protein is CASSLGGLNTGELFF.

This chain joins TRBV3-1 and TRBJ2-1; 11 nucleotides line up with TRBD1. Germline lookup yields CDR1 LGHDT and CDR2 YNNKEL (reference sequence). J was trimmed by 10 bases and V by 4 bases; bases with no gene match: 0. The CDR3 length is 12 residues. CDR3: CASSRTGGEQFF. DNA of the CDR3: TGTGCCAGCAGCCGGACAGGGGGCGAGCAGTTCTTC.

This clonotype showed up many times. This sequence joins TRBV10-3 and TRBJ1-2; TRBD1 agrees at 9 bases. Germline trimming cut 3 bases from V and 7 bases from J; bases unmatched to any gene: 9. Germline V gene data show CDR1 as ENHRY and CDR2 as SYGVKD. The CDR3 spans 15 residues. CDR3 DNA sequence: TGTGCCATCAGTGACCCCGGGACAGGGCATCGTGGCTACACCTTC. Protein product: CAISDPGTGHRGYTF.

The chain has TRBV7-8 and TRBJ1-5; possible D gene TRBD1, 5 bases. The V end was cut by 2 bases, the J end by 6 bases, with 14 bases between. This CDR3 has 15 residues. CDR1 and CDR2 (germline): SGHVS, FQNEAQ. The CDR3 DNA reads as TGTGCCAGCAGCTTACAGGGTTCAGCAGGTCAGCCCCAGCATTTT. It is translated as CASSLQGSAGQPQHF.

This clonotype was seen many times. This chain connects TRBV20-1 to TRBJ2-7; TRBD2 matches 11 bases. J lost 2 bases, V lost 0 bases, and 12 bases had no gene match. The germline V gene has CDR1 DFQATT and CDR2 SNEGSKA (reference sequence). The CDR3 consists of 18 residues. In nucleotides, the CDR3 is TGCAGTGCTAGAGATCCCTCATCTAGCGGGAGGTTTCCCTACGAGCAGTACTTC. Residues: CSARDPSSSGRFPYEQYF.

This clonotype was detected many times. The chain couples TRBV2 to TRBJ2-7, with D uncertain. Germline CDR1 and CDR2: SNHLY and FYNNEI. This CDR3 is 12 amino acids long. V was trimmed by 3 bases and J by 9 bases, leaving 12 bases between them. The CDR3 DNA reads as TGTGCCAGCAGTGAGGGTGAAGGAACGCAGTACTTC. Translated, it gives CASSEGEGTQYF.

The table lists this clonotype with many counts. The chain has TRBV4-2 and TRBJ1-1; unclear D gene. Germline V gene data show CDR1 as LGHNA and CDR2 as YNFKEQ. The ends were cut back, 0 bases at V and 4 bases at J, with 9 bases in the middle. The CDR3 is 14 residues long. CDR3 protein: CASSQDSPGTEAFF. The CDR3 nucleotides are TGTGCCAGCAGCCAAGACTCCCCAGGCACTGAAGCTTTCTTT.

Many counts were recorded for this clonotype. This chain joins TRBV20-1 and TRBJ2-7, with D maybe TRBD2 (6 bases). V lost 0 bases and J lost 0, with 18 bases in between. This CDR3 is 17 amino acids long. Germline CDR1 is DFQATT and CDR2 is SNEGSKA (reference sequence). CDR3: CSARDPGGSGSSYEQYF. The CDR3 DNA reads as TGCAGTGCTAGAGATCCCGGGGGTAGCGGAAGCTCCTACGAGCAGTACTTC.

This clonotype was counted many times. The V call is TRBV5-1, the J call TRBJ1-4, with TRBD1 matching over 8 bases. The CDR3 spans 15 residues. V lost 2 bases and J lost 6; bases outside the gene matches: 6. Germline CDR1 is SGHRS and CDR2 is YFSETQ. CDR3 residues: CASSFDRGADEKLFF. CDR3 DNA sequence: TGCGCCAGCAGCTTCGACAGGGGCGCGGATGAAAAACTGTTTTTT.